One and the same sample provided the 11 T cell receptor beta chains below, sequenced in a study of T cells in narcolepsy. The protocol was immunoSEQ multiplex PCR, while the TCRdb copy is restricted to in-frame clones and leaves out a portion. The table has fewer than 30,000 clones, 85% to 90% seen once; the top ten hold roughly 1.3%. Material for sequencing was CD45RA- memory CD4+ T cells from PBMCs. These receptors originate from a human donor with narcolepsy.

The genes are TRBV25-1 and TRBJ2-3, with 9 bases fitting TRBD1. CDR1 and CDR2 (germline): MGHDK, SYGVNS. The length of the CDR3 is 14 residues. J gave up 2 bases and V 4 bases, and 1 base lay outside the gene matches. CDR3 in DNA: TGTGCCAGCAGTGGGACAGGGGCCACAGATACGCAGTATTTT. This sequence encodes CASSGTGATDTQYF.

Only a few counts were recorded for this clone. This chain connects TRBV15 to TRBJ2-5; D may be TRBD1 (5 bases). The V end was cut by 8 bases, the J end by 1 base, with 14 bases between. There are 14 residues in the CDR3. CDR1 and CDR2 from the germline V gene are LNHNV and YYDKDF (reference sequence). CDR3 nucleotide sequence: TGTGCCACCTCCTGGACATTGACCCAAGAGACCCAGTACTTC. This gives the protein CATSWTLTQETQYF.

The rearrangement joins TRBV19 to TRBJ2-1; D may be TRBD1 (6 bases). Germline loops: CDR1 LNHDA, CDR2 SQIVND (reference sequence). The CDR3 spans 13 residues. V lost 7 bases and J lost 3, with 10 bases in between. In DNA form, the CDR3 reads TGTGCCAGTAATGGACAGAACTACAATGAGCAGTTCTTC. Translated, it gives CASNGQNYNEQFF.

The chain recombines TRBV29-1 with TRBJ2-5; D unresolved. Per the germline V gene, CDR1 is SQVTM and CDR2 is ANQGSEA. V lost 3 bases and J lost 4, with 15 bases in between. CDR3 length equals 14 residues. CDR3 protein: CSVESGAARETQYF. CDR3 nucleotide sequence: TGCAGCGTTGAGTCTGGCGCGGCTAGAGAGACCCAGTACTTC.

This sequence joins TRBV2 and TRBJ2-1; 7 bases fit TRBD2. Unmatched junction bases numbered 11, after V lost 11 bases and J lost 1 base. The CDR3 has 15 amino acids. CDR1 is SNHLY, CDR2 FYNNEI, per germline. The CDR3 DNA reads TGTGCCGGCTCCCGGGAGGCCCTTTCCTACAATGAGCAGTTCTTC. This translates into CAGSREALSYNEQFF. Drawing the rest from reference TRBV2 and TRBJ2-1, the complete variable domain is EPEVTQTPSHQVTQMGQEVILRCVPISNHLYFYWYRQILGQKVEFLVSFYNNEISEKSEIFDDQFSVERPDGSNFTLKIRSTKLEDSAMYFCAGSREALSYNEQFFGPGTRLTVL.

This CDR3 is CASSVPSNFYEQYF. CDR3 DNA sequence: TGTGCCAGCAGTGTACCTAGCAATTTTTACGAGCAGTACTTC. The rearrangement joins TRBV6-1 to TRBJ2-7, with a possible D match to TRBD2 (5 bases). Trimming removed 4 bases from V and 4 bases from J, with 14 bases in between. This CDR3 is built from 14 residues. Germline CDR1 reads MNHNS; CDR2 reads SASEGT.

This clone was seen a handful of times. Written as DNA, the CDR3 is TGTGCCAGCAGCAAAGGGGACAGCCGATCTGGAAACACCATATATTTT. Translated, it gives CASSKGDSRSGNTIYF. The gene calls are TRBV7-9 and TRBJ1-3, with TRBD1 matching over 7 bases. Germline V gene data show CDR1 as SEHNR and CDR2 as FQNEAQ (reference sequence). The V gene end was trimmed by 5 bases and the J gene end by 1 base; junction bases not matched to a gene: 8. The CDR3 runs 16 residues.

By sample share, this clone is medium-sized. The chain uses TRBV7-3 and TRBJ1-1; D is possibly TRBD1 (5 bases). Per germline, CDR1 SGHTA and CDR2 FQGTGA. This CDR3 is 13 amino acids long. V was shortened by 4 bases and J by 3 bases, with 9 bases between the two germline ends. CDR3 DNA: TGTGCCAGCAGCTGGGGAGGGGACACTGAAGCTTTCTTT. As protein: CASSWGGDTEAFF.

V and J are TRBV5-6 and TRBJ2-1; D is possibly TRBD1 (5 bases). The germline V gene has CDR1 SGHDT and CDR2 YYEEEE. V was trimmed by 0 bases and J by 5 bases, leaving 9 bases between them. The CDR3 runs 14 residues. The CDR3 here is CASSLGTTHNEQFF. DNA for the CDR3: TGTGCCAGCAGCTTGGGGACAACCCACAATGAGCAGTTCTTC.

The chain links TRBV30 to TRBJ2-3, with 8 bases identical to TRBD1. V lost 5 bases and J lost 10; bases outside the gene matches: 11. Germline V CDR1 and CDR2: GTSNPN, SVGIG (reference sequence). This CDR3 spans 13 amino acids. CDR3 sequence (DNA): TGTGCCTGGGGGGTGACAGGGGAAGGGGCGCAGTATTTT. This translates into CAWGVTGEGAQYF.

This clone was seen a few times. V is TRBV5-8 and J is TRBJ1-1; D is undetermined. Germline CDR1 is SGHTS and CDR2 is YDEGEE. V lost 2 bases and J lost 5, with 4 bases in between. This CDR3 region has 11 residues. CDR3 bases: TGTGCCAGCAGCTTTAGAACTGAAGCTTTCTTT. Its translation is CASSFRTEAFF. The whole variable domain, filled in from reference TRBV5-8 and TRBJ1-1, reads EAGVTQSPTHLIKTRGQQATLRCSPISGHTSVYWYQQALGLGLQFLLWYDEGEERNRGNFPPRFSGRQFPNYSSELNVNALELEDSALYLCASSFRTEAFFGQGTRLTVV.